This TCR beta chain was recorded in a study of blood T cell repertoires in COVID-19. This CDR3 contains 15 residues. Generated by immunoSEQ multiplex PCR, the TCRdb table keeps only in-frame clones and is missing some. This table has about 140,000 clones, 60% to 80% appearing once. This chain connects TRBV21-1 to TRBJ2-2; the D call in the table, TRBD1, was not verified against the DNA. TRBV21-1 is tagged as a pseudogene. The sequenced sample consisted of PBMCs or T cells enriched from blood (not recorded which). The TCR originated in a woman in her fifties or sixties who had recovered from COVID-19. For the CDR3, the DNA is TGTGCCAGCAGCCCTACAGGGGGCAACACCGGGGAGCTGTTTTTT. As protein: CASSPTGGNTGELFF.